The sequence of this T cell receptor beta chain was determined in a study of OX40 agonist ivuxolimab in advanced cancers. In the study overall: At about 81% male, the cohort had a mean age of roughly 60 years, ranging from roughly 20 to 90. Overall study results and limits: Partly responding patients at 0.1-3.0 mg/kg showed some of the smallest clonal expansion.

The germline gives CDR1 MNHEY, CDR2 SMNVEV (reference sequence). The CDR3 has 17 residues. The junction had 6 bases not matched to a gene; V was cut back by 1 base and J by 0 bases. About this clone itself: Its antigen is undetermined.

TCRdb's copy holds only in-frame clones and misses some; the assay was immunoSEQ multiplex PCR. The table records under 100,000 clones, about 80% of them present only once. The clonotype originates from an adult with an advanced solid tumor such as melanoma, head and neck, liver or kidney cancer. The sample consisted of CD4+ or CD8+ T cells sorted from blood, taken in a trial of the OX40 agonist ivuxolimab. V usage is TRBV27 and J usage is TRBJ1-1; 9 bases are a match to TRBD1. In nucleotides, the CDR3 is TGTGCCAGCAGTTTATTGGGACAGGGAAGCGTGAACACTGAAGCTTTCTTT. This translates into CASSLLGQGSVNTEAFF.